These 23 T cell receptor beta chains share one sample of origin, sequenced in a study of T cell repertoires in cytomegalovirus infection. TCRdb reprocessed the reads with MiXCR, giving one entry per CDR3 protein. Here the sample spans 200,000 to 300,000 distinct CDR3 sequences, approximately 9.2% being singletons. The sample comprised PBMCs. These receptors were taken from a human donor in good health (CMV status not recorded). Some clones in this sample may be carry-over from other donors' samples.

This clonotype was seen only a few times. This chain connects TRBV10-3 to TRBJ2-7; 13 bases fit TRBD2. CDR1 and CDR2 from the germline V gene are ENHRY and SYGVKD. CDR3 size: 15 residues. V dropped 11 bases and J dropped 3; count of bases not matched to a gene: 10. The CDR3 sequence: CAVGSGLAGSYEQYF. The CDR3 region has the DNA TGTGCCGTCGGGTCGGGACTAGCGGGGAGCTACGAGCAGTACTTC.

This clonotype has a count of ten or more. The chain couples TRBV7-9 to TRBJ2-3, with 10 nucleotides matching TRBD2. The CDR3 is 17 residues long. Germline CDR1 and CDR2: SEHNR and FQNEAQ (reference sequence). The V gene end was trimmed by 5 bases and the J gene end by 2 bases; junction bases not matched to a gene: 10. In DNA form, the CDR3 reads TGTGCCAGCAGCCCTGGGTCAGCGGGAGGGACCACAGATACGCAGTATTTT. Its protein product is CASSPGSAGGTTDTQYF. The full variable domain, its missing parts supplied by reference TRBV7-9 and TRBJ2-3, is DTGVSQNPRHKITKRGQNVTFRCDPISEHNRLYWYRQTLGQGPEFLTYFQNEAQLEKSRLLSDRFSAERPKGSFSTLEIQRTEQGDSAMYLCASSPGSAGGTTDTQYFGPGTRLTVL.

This clonotype came up many times. The V gene is TRBV7-2, the J gene TRBJ1-4; D call uncertain. Germline CDR1 reads SGHTA; CDR2 reads FQGNSA. The CDR3 totals 14 residues. Trimming stripped 3 bases from V and 8 bases from J, with 13 bases between. CDR3 residues: CASSLAGPREKLFF. The CDR3 DNA reads TGTGCCAGCAGCTTGGCGGGCCCCAGGGAAAAACTGTTTTTT.

V gene TRBV29-1 combines with J gene TRBJ1-4; D not resolved. V was pared by 3 bases and J by 9 bases, with 11 bases between. Germline-derived CDR1 and CDR2 are SQVTM and ANQGSEA. The length of the CDR3 is 12 residues. The CDR3 sequence: CSVEAGNKKLFF. The CDR3 region has the DNA TGCAGCGTTGAGGCTGGAAATAAAAAACTGTTTTTT. The full variable domain, in which reference TRBV29-1 and TRBJ1-4 provide the parts outside the CDR3, is SAVISQKPSRDICQRGTSLTIQCQVDSQVTMMFWYRQQPGQSLTLIATANQGSEATYESGFVIDKFPISRPNLTFSTLTVSNMSPEDSSIYLCSVEAGNKKLFFGSGTQLSVL.

This clonotype has at least ten counts. The gene calls are TRBV28 and TRBJ1-6; D is unclear. The CDR3 is made up of 13 amino acids. V was pared by 8 bases and J by 0 bases, with 5 bases between. Germline V gives CDR1 MDHEN, CDR2 SYDVKM. The CDR3 coding sequence is TGTGCCAGCCACGTCTCCTATAATTCACCCCTCCACTTT. Its translation: CASHVSYNSPLHF.

This clonotype occurred many times. CDR3 protein: CASRVTADSNQPQHF. The CDR3 DNA is TGTGCCAGCAGGGTGACAGCGGATAGCAATCAGCCCCAGCATTTT. V usage is TRBV6-1 and J usage is TRBJ1-5; TRBD1 might be the D (5 bases). The CDR3 loop spans 15 amino acids. Germline loops: CDR1 MNHNS, CDR2 SASEGT. V dropped 6 bases and J dropped 0 bases, with 12 bases sitting between them.

This clonotype was counted many times. This chain connects TRBV5-6 to TRBJ2-7; D is unclear. The V gene lost 5 bases and the J gene lost 2 bases, with 8 bases spanning the gap. There are 12 residues in the CDR3. Germline CDR1 is SGHDT and CDR2 is YYEEEE. CDR3 protein: CASSTGPYEQYF. As DNA, the CDR3 is TGTGCCAGCAGTACGGGCCCCTACGAGCAGTACTTC.

This clonotype was detected many times. The V and J genes are TRBV7-2 and TRBJ2-2, with 11 bases fitting TRBD2. After removal of 1 base from V and 4 bases from J, the junction contained 11 bases not matched to a gene. There are 19 residues in the CDR3. Germline assignment: CDR1 SGHTA and CDR2 FQGNSA. The CDR3 DNA sequence: TGTGCCAGCAGCTTAGAACCCCCTCTAGCGGGGGGTTCCACCGGGGAGCTGTTTTTT. This gives the protein CASSLEPPLAGGSTGELFF.

In its sample, this clonotype was seen many times. The V call is TRBV7-8, the J call TRBJ2-1, with 12 positions matching TRBD2. The CDR3 sequence is 15 residues long. J was trimmed by 6 bases and V by 5 bases; bases with no gene match: 5. Germline CDR1 and CDR2: SGHVS and FQNEAQ. For the CDR3, the DNA is TGTGCCAGCAGCCAAACTAGCGGGGGGATCAATGAGCAGTTCTTC. Residues: CASSQTSGGINEQFF.

This clonotype appeared many times. V usage is TRBV19 and J usage is TRBJ2-1; TRBD2 aligns across 11 bases. The CDR3 contains 16 residues. V lost 6 bases and J lost 4; bases outside the gene matches: 8. CDR1 and CDR2 (germline): LNHDA, SQIVND (reference sequence). The CDR3 sequence: CASRAKTSGNYNEQFF. The CDR3, as DNA: TGTGCCAGTAGGGCCAAGACTAGCGGGAATTACAATGAGCAGTTCTTC.

The chain combines TRBV5-1 with TRBJ1-1; the match to TRBD1 covers 7 bases. V lost 3 bases, J lost 7 bases, and 6 bases stayed unmatched. CDR3 length: 13 amino acids. Germline CDR1 reads SGHRS; CDR2 reads YFSETQ. CDR3 coding DNA: TGCGCCAGCAGCTCGACAGGGTGGTTTGAAGCTTTCTTT. Translation gives CASSSTGWFEAFF.

This clonotype came up many times. At one boundary the junction diverges from the germline segment, which might be a read error. The J gene is TRBJ2-7, the V gene TRBV7-2; D uncertain. The CDR3 has 15 amino acids. Germline CDR1 SGHTA, CDR2 FQGNSA. This CDR3 is CVSSQRLGESYEQYF. CDR3 bases: TGTGTCAGCAGCCAACGATTAGGAGAATCCTACGAGCAGTACTTC.

There are many counts of this clonotype. The V call is TRBV20-1, the J call TRBJ1-6; no clear D. This CDR3 spans 17 amino acids. Germline loops: CDR1 DFQATT, CDR2 SNEGSKA (reference sequence). Trimming took off 3 bases at V and 0 bases at J, with 15 bases between the two ends. As DNA, the CDR3 is TGCAGTGCTAGCCCACTCGGCCGGGGCTCCTATAATTCACCCCTCCACTTT. It is translated as CSASPLGRGSYNSPLHF.

This clonotype was recorded many times. The chain employs TRBV7-2 and TRBJ2-7, with 11 bases fitting TRBD2. The CDR3 is 17 residues long. From germline, CDR1 is SGHTA and CDR2 FQGNSA. After removal of 3 bases from V and 2 bases from J, the junction contained 9 bases not matched to a gene. CDR3 region: CASSLGTSGRATYEQYF. The CDR3 DNA sequence: TGTGCCAGCAGCTTGGGGACTAGCGGACGGGCTACCTACGAGCAGTACTTC.

This clonotype was counted ten times or more. This rearrangement joins TRBV10-3 to TRBJ1-1, with 10 bases identical to TRBD1. Germline V gene data show CDR1 as ENHRY and CDR2 as SYGVKD. V was pared by 2 bases and J by 3 bases, with 0 bases of the junction left unmatched. This CDR3 is 14 amino acids long. The DNA of the CDR3 is TGTGCCATCAGTGAGGGGACAGGGGACACTGAAGCTTTCTTT. It is translated as CAISEGTGDTEAFF.

This sequence joins TRBV7-9 and TRBJ1-6; 12 bases agree with TRBD1. Losses at the gene ends were 5 bases for V and 13 bases for J; bases not matched to a gene: 9. Germline V CDR1 and CDR2: SEHNR, FQNEAQ (reference sequence). This CDR3 has 15 residues. In DNA form, the CDR3 reads TGTGCCAGCAGCCCCCGGGACAGGGGGCGAGTGCCCCTCCACTTT. Its translation: CASSPRDRGRVPLHF.

At least ten counts were recorded for this clonotype. The genes are TRBV10-3 and TRBJ2-5; D may correspond to TRBD1 or TRBD2 (5 bases each). V was shortened by 3 bases and J by 0 bases, with 11 bases between the two germline ends. CDR3 length: 15 amino acids. Germline values: CDR1 ENHRY, CDR2 SYGVKD. Here the CDR3 reads CAISDPGRNQETQYF. The CDR3 bases are TGTGCCATCAGTGACCCGGGACGGAACCAAGAGACCCAGTACTTC.

This clonotype was counted at least ten times. This chain uses TRBV7-9 with TRBJ2-7; TRBD2 matches at 7 bases. The ends lost 10 bases at V and 5 bases at J; junction bases unmatched: 14. CDR1 is SEHNR and CDR2 is FQNEAQ in the germline V gene (reference sequence). The CDR3 spans 14 residues. CDR3 loop: CAISRTGRSHEQYF. The CDR3 nucleotides are TGTGCCATCTCCAGAACCGGGAGGTCCCACGAGCAGTACTTC.

In this sample, this clonotype turned up many times. The rearrangement links TRBV28 to TRBJ1-5; 7 positions agree with TRBD1. The CDR3 consists of 17 residues. Germline V lookup: CDR1 MDHEN, CDR2 SYDVKM. V dropped 7 bases and J dropped 1; count of bases not matched to a gene: 13. The CDR3 loop reads CASNNLGIGGSNQPQHF. The CDR3, as DNA: TGTGCCAGCAACAACCTCGGGATAGGGGGCAGCAATCAGCCCCAGCATTTT.

As DNA, the CDR3 is TGTGCCAGCAGTTTACGTCCAGGGGGCTGGGTCACTGAAGCTTTCTTT. It is translated as CASSLRPGGWVTEAFF. J is TRBJ1-1 and V is TRBV28, with TRBD1 matching over 8 bases. CDR3 length: 16 residues. Unmatched junction bases numbered 9, after V lost 2 bases and J lost 4 bases. Germline CDR1 MDHEN, CDR2 SYDVKM.

This clonotype was seen repeatedly, ten times or more. V is TRBV7-2 and J is TRBJ2-7, with D maybe TRBD1 (9 bases). Germline CDR1 is SGHTA and CDR2 is FQGNSA. The CDR3 is 16 amino acids. The V and J ends lost 5 bases and 2 bases respectively, with 19 bases between them. The CDR3: CASSAGGGQGAYEQYF. DNA for the CDR3: TGTGCCAGCAGCGCCGGGGGGGGACAGGGCGCCTACGAGCAGTACTTC.

This clonotype was seen at least ten times. The V call is TRBV7-2, the J call TRBJ2-4; TRBD2 matches 9 bases. Germline CDR1 SGHTA, CDR2 FQGNSA. This CDR3 is 15 amino acids long. Losses at the gene ends were 2 bases for V and 7 bases for J; bases not matched to a gene: 6. The CDR3 DNA is TGTGCCAGCAGCTTAAATAGCGGGAGAGAGAACATTCAGTACTTC. Residues: CASSLNSGRENIQYF.

The rearrangement uses TRBV18 and TRBJ2-4; possible D gene TRBD2, 7 bases. Trimming removed 0 bases at V and 6 bases at J, with 9 bases between. The CDR3 is 14 residues long. From germline, CDR1 is KGHSH and CDR2 LQKENI. As DNA, the CDR3 is TGTGCCAGCTCACCACCGGGAGGGGGAAACATTCAGTACTTC. Translating gives CASSPPGGGNIQYF.